Listed below are T cell receptor beta chains from one sample, sequenced in a study of cytomegalovirus exposure and HLA in healthy donors. The data were produced by immunoSEQ multiplex PCR, yet TCRdb's version contains in-frame clones alone and is incomplete. The data hold 100,000 to 150,000 clones, with roughly 90% observed a single time. Sequencing was carried out using PBMCs. All receptors come from a man under 40 in good health and CMV-seronegative. The CDR3 runs from the conserved cysteine through the conserved F or W. A D gene is named only where the DNA matches it firmly. Only part of the rows carry a size: once, few, many, or a class if the clone is expanded.

clone size: .; D gene: TRBD1; V gene: TRBV28; CDR3 length: 14; J gene: TRBJ2-5; CDR3 protein: CASSQTGGQETQYF; CDR3 DNA: TGTGCCAGCAGCCAGACAGGGGGACAAGAGACCCAGTACTTC
clone size: .; D gene: .; V gene: TRBV19; CDR3 length: 18; J gene: TRBJ1-4; CDR3 protein: CASSSLRGALTTNEKLFF; CDR3 DNA: TGTGCCAGTAGCTCTTTGCGTGGGGCGCTAACAACTAATGAAAAACTGTTTTTT
clone size: .; D gene: .; V gene: TRBV29-1; CDR3 length: 15; J gene: TRBJ2-7; CDR3 protein: CSVTSSRDSIYEQYF; CDR3 DNA: TGCAGCGTAACTTCTTCCCGGGACTCTATCTACGAGCAGTACTTC
clone size: .; D gene: .; V gene: TRBV27; CDR3 length: 17; J gene: TRBJ2-7; CDR3 protein: CASSFSPRVAAYYEQYF; CDR3 DNA: TGTGCCAGCAGTTTCTCCCCGAGGGTAGCGGCCTACTACGAGCAGTACTTC
clone size: .; D gene: .; V gene: TRBV5-1; CDR3 length: 13; J gene: TRBJ1-2; CDR3 protein: CASSLVGGSPDTF; CDR3 DNA: TGCGCCAGCAGCTTGGTTGGGGGGTCCCCTGACACCTTC
clone size: .; D gene: TRBD1; V gene: TRBV10-3; CDR3 length: 13; J gene: TRBJ1-1; CDR3 protein: CAISETGVTEAFF; CDR3 DNA: TGTGCCATCAGTGAGACAGGGGTAACTGAAGCTTTCTTT
clone size: .; D gene: .; V gene: TRBV11-2; CDR3 length: 15; J gene: TRBJ1-1; CDR3 protein: CASSLRRWGNTEAFF; CDR3 DNA: TGTGCCAGCAGCTTAAGGAGGTGGGGGAACACTGAAGCTTTCTTT
clone size: .; D gene: TRBD1; V gene: TRBV25-1; CDR3 length: 14; J gene: TRBJ2-5; CDR3 protein: CASSDNRGGETQYF; CDR3 DNA: TGTGCCAGCAGTGACAACAGGGGCGGAGAGACCCAGTACTTC
clone size: once; D gene: .; V gene: TRBV18; CDR3 length: 15; J gene: TRBJ2-6; CDR3 protein: CASSPERSGANVLTF; CDR3 DNA: TGTGCCAGCTCACCAGAGCGCTCTGGGGCCAACGTCCTGACTTTC
clone size: .; D gene: .; V gene: TRBV7-2; CDR3 length: 16; J gene: TRBJ2-1; CDR3 protein: CASSSRGPSSYNEQFF; CDR3 DNA: TGTGCCAGCAGCTCTCGAGGGCCTAGCTCCTACAATGAGCAGTTCTTC
clone size: .; D gene: TRBD2; V gene: TRBV7-9; CDR3 length: 16; J gene: TRBJ2-7; CDR3 protein: CASSLGPSGRLEEQYF; CDR3 DNA: TGTGCCAGCAGCTTAGGGCCTAGCGGGAGATTGGAAGAGCAGTACTTC
clone size: once; D gene: .; V gene: TRBV14; CDR3 length: 15; J gene: TRBJ2-5; CDR3 protein: CASSQDRTDAETQYF; CDR3 DNA: TGTGCCAGCAGCCAAGACAGGACTGACGCGGAGACCCAGTACTTC
clone size: .; D gene: .; V gene: TRBV11-2; CDR3 length: 14; J gene: TRBJ1-1; CDR3 protein: CASSLNRVNTEAFF; CDR3 DNA: TGTGCCAGCAGCTTGAACAGGGTGAACACTGAAGCTTTCTTT
clone size: .; D gene: .; V gene: TRBV30; CDR3 length: 16; J gene: TRBJ2-7; CDR3 protein: CAWSVPLRVGKYEQYF; CDR3 DNA: TGTGCCTGGAGTGTCCCCCTCCGTGTGGGCAAGTACGAGCAGTACTTC
clone size: .; D gene: TRBD2; V gene: TRBV6-6; CDR3 length: 14; J gene: TRBJ2-4; CDR3 protein: CASSYASGTGNGYF; CDR3 DNA: TGTGCCAGCAGTTACGCTAGCGGGACGGGAAATGGGTACTTC
clone size: .; D gene: .; V gene: TRBV27; CDR3 length: 15; J gene: TRBJ1-4; CDR3 protein: CASSPPDKANEKLFF; CDR3 DNA: TGTGCCAGCAGCCCCCCTGACAAGGCTAATGAAAAACTGTTTTTT
clone size: .; D gene: TRBD2; V gene: TRBV5-1; CDR3 length: 18; J gene: TRBJ2-1; CDR3 protein: CASSLRTSGSVSYNEQFF; CDR3 DNA: TGCGCCAGCAGTCTTAGGACTAGCGGGAGTGTGTCCTACAATGAGCAGTTCTTC
clone size: .; D gene: .; V gene: TRBV29-1; CDR3 length: 12; J gene: TRBJ1-1; CDR3 protein: CSVVPGYTEAFF; CDR3 DNA: TGCAGCGTTGTCCCGGGGTACACTGAAGCTTTCTTT
clone size: medium-sized; D gene: .; V gene: TRBV15; CDR3 length: 15; J gene: TRBJ2-6; CDR3 protein: CATSSSGAGANVLTF; CDR3 DNA: TGTGCCACCAGCAGCTCAGGGGCTGGGGCCAACGTCCTGACTTTC
clone size: once; D gene: TRBD1; V gene: TRBV28; CDR3 length: 14; J gene: TRBJ1-4; CDR3 protein: CASRPGQGGGKLFF; CDR3 DNA: TGTGCCAGCAGGCCCGGACAGGGAGGTGGAAAACTGTTTTTT
clone size: .; D gene: .; V gene: TRBV11-2; CDR3 length: 16; J gene: TRBJ1-1; CDR3 protein: CASSQPGDGWNTEAFF; CDR3 DNA: TGTGCCAGCAGCCAACCGGGAGATGGGTGGAACACTGAAGCTTTCTTT
clone size: once; D gene: TRBD2; V gene: TRBV2; CDR3 length: 15; J gene: TRBJ2-7; CDR3 protein: CASSFLAGGPREQYF; CDR3 DNA: TGTGCCAGCAGTTTCCTAGCGGGAGGGCCGCGAGAGCAGTACTTC
clone size: .; D gene: .; V gene: TRBV13; CDR3 length: 14; J gene: TRBJ1-1; CDR3 protein: CASSLGTGYTEAFF; CDR3 DNA: TGTGCCAGCAGCTTAGGGACAGGTTACACTGAAGCTTTCTTT
clone size: .; D gene: TRBD2; V gene: TRBV11-2; CDR3 length: 16; J gene: TRBJ2-1; CDR3 protein: CASSLGAGGPWDEQFF; CDR3 DNA: TGTGCCAGCAGCTTAGGGGCGGGAGGGCCTTGGGATGAGCAGTTCTTC
clone size: .; D gene: TRBD2; V gene: TRBV29-1; CDR3 length: 17; J gene: TRBJ2-3; CDR3 protein: CSVALGGLAGGTDTQYF; CDR3 DNA: TGCAGCGTTGCCCTAGGGGGGCTAGCGGGAGGTACAGATACGCAGTATTTT
clone size: .; D gene: TRBD1; V gene: TRBV5-1; CDR3 length: 15; J gene: TRBJ1-2; CDR3 protein: CASSLVAGTGYGYTF; CDR3 DNA: TGCGCCAGCAGCTTGGTAGCTGGGACAGGGTATGGCTACACCTTC
clone size: .; D gene: TRBD2; V gene: TRBV4-2; CDR3 length: 20; J gene: TRBJ2-3; CDR3 protein: CASSPSQYSGGPYFTDTQYF; CDR3 DNA: TGTGCCAGCAGCCCAAGCCAGTATTCGGGAGGGCCCTACTTCACAGATACGCAGTATTTT
clone size: .; D gene: .; V gene: TRBV9; CDR3 length: 13; J gene: TRBJ1-2; CDR3 protein: CASSVGSSYGYTF; CDR3 DNA: TGTGCCAGCAGCGTAGGATCCAGCTATGGCTACACCTTC
clone size: .; D gene: TRBD1; V gene: TRBV7-9; CDR3 length: 17; J gene: TRBJ2-7; CDR3 protein: CASSHTPGTERRYEQYF; CDR3 DNA: TGTGCCAGCAGCCACACTCCCGGGACAGAAAGAAGGTACGAGCAGTACTTC
clone size: .; D gene: .; V gene: TRBV15; CDR3 length: 13; J gene: TRBJ2-3; CDR3 protein: CATSRDQDDTQYF; CDR3 DNA: TGTGCCACCAGCAGAGATCAGGATGATACGCAGTATTTT
clone size: .; D gene: TRBD2; V gene: TRBV9; CDR3 length: 15; J gene: TRBJ2-3; CDR3 protein: CASSASGSPTDTQYF; CDR3 DNA: TGTGCCAGCAGCGCTAGCGGTTCTCCCACAGATACGCAGTATTTT
clone size: .; D gene: TRBD2; V gene: TRBV4-2; CDR3 length: 15; J gene: TRBJ2-7; CDR3 protein: CASSQTSGRAREQYF; CDR3 DNA: TGTGCCAGCAGCCAGACTAGCGGGAGGGCCCGAGAGCAGTACTTC
clone size: .; D gene: .; V gene: TRBV5-1; CDR3 length: 17; J gene: TRBJ2-6; CDR3 protein: CASKDGGRNSGANVLTF; CDR3 DNA: TGCGCCAGCAAGGATGGGGGCAGGAACTCTGGGGCCAACGTCCTGACTTTC
clone size: .; D gene: .; V gene: TRBV2; CDR3 length: 15; J gene: TRBJ2-7; CDR3 protein: CASSEVSRDRYEQYF; CDR3 DNA: TGTGCCAGCAGTGAAGTCTCCAGGGATAGATACGAGCAGTACTTC
clone size: .; D gene: .; V gene: TRBV18; CDR3 length: 16; J gene: TRBJ1-6; CDR3 protein: CASSPIRDTYNSPLHF; CDR3 DNA: TGTGCCAGCTCACCGATCCGGGACACCTATAATTCACCCCTCCACTTT
clone size: once; D gene: .; V gene: TRBV19; CDR3 length: 15; J gene: TRBJ2-5; CDR3 protein: CASSALTGYQETQYF; CDR3 DNA: TGTGCCAGTAGTGCGCTAACGGGATACCAAGAGACCCAGTACTTC
clone size: .; D gene: TRBD2; V gene: TRBV7-9; CDR3 length: 19; J gene: TRBJ2-4; CDR3 protein: CASSVTSPLAGVAKNIQYF; CDR3 DNA: TGTGCCAGCAGCGTAACAAGTCCCCTAGCGGGAGTGGCCAAAAACATTCAGTACTTC
clone size: once; D gene: .; V gene: TRBV11-3; CDR3 length: 16; J gene: TRBJ2-3; CDR3 protein: CASSLEGRLYADTQYF; CDR3 DNA: TGTGCCAGCAGCTTAGAGGGCAGGTTGTATGCAGATACGCAGTATTTT
clone size: .; D gene: TRBD1; V gene: TRBV7-8; CDR3 length: 15; J gene: TRBJ1-5; CDR3 protein: CASSKWDRELSTQHF; CDR3 DNA: TGTGCCAGCAGCAAGTGGGACAGGGAACTCTCAACCCAGCATTTT
clone size: .; D gene: TRBD1; V gene: TRBV7-8; CDR3 length: 17; J gene: TRBJ1-6; CDR3 protein: CASSSRPGQGFNSPLHF; CDR3 DNA: TGTGCCAGCAGCTCAAGACCGGGACAGGGTTTTAATTCACCCCTCCACTTT
clone size: once; D gene: TRBD1; V gene: TRBV11-2; CDR3 length: 14; J gene: TRBJ2-5; CDR3 protein: CASTLTGEQETQYF; CDR3 DNA: TGTGCCAGCACCTTGACAGGGGAACAAGAGACCCAGTACTTC
clone size: .; D gene: .; V gene: TRBV5-6; CDR3 length: 14; J gene: TRBJ2-7; CDR3 protein: CASTPRASLDEQYF; CDR3 DNA: TGTGCCAGCACCCCGAGGGCTAGCTTGGACGAGCAGTACTTC
clone size: .; D gene: .; V gene: TRBV11-2; CDR3 length: 15; J gene: TRBJ2-7; CDR3 protein: CASESLSSGVGEQYF; CDR3 DNA: TGTGCCAGCGAGAGTCTGTCGAGCGGCGTGGGCGAGCAGTACTTC
clone size: .; D gene: .; V gene: TRBV18; CDR3 length: 15; J gene: TRBJ1-5; CDR3 protein: CASSQDTGVHQPQHF; CDR3 DNA: TGTGCCAGCTCACAGGATACGGGGGTTCATCAGCCCCAGCATTTT
clone size: .; D gene: TRBD1; V gene: TRBV7-9; CDR3 length: 15; J gene: TRBJ1-4; CDR3 protein: CASSSGQARDEKLFF; CDR3 DNA: TGTGCCAGCAGCTCTGGACAGGCACGCGATGAAAAACTGTTTTTT
clone size: .; D gene: .; V gene: TRBV9; CDR3 length: 16; J gene: TRBJ2-3; CDR3 protein: CASSPRLTVNTDTQYF; CDR3 DNA: TGTGCCAGCAGCCCCCGGTTAACAGTCAATACAGATACGCAGTATTTT
clone size: .; D gene: .; V gene: TRBV19; CDR3 length: 14; J gene: TRBJ1-5; CDR3 protein: CASSREISNQPQHF; CDR3 DNA: TGTGCCAGTAGTCGGGAGATTAGCAATCAGCCCCAGCATTTT
clone size: .; D gene: TRBD1; V gene: TRBV29-1; CDR3 length: 12; J gene: TRBJ1-1; CDR3 protein: CSMSGGSGEAFF; CDR3 DNA: TGCAGCATGTCAGGGGGCTCGGGTGAAGCTTTCTTT
clone size: .; D gene: TRBD1; V gene: TRBV27; CDR3 length: 14; J gene: TRBJ1-2; CDR3 protein: CASSSIRDRGVNTF; CDR3 DNA: TGTGCCAGCAGCTCTATCCGGGACAGGGGGGTCAACACCTTC
clone size: .; D gene: .; V gene: TRBV19; CDR3 length: 13; J gene: TRBJ1-2; CDR3 protein: CASSPPRGYGYTF; CDR3 DNA: TGTGCCAGTAGTCCCCCTCGGGGGTATGGCTACACCTTC
clone size: .; D gene: .; V gene: TRBV5-1; CDR3 length: 12; J gene: TRBJ2-7; CDR3 protein: CASSWAGAEQYF; CDR3 DNA: TGCGCCAGCAGCTGGGCGGGGGCCGAGCAGTACTTC
clone size: .; D gene: TRBD2; V gene: TRBV7-7; CDR3 length: 16; J gene: TRBJ2-5; CDR3 protein: CASSLARLAGVETQYF; CDR3 DNA: TGTGCCAGCAGCTTAGCGAGACTAGCGGGTGTGGAGACCCAGTACTTC
clone size: .; D gene: TRBD2; V gene: TRBV6-1; CDR3 length: 15; J gene: TRBJ2-7; CDR3 protein: CASSEWGLVGYEQYF; CDR3 DNA: TGTGCCAGCAGTGAATGGGGACTAGTAGGGTACGAGCAGTACTTC
clone size: .; D gene: .; V gene: TRBV5-1; CDR3 length: 13; J gene: TRBJ1-4; CDR3 protein: CASTGQGNEKLFF; CDR3 DNA: TGCGCCAGCACGGGCCAGGGGAATGAAAAACTGTTTTTT
clone size: .; D gene: .; V gene: TRBV30; CDR3 length: 13; J gene: TRBJ1-1; CDR3 protein: CASRPGMNTEAFF; CDR3 DNA: TGTGCCAGCCGTCCCGGGATGAACACTGAAGCTTTCTTT
clone size: .; D gene: .; V gene: TRBV19; CDR3 length: 14; J gene: TRBJ1-5; CDR3 protein: CASKRGQGNQPQHF; CDR3 DNA: TGTGCCAGTAAACGGGGTCAGGGCAATCAGCCCCAGCATTTT
clone size: once; D gene: TRBD1; V gene: TRBV11-2; CDR3 length: 15; J gene: TRBJ1-3; CDR3 protein: CASSLAPGGWDTIYF; CDR3 DNA: TGTGCCAGCAGCTTAGCACCAGGGGGTTGGGACACCATATATTTT
clone size: once; D gene: TRBD2; V gene: TRBV2; CDR3 length: 19; J gene: TRBJ2-3; CDR3 protein: CASASRGSKLAGVLDTQYF; CDR3 DNA: TGTGCCAGCGCATCCAGGGGAAGTAAACTAGCGGGAGTACTAGATACGCAGTATTTT
clone size: .; D gene: .; V gene: TRBV7-3; CDR3 length: 15; J gene: TRBJ2-1; CDR3 protein: CASSLGGTTYNEQFF; CDR3 DNA: TGTGCCAGCAGCCTAGGAGGGACGACCTACAATGAGCAGTTCTTC